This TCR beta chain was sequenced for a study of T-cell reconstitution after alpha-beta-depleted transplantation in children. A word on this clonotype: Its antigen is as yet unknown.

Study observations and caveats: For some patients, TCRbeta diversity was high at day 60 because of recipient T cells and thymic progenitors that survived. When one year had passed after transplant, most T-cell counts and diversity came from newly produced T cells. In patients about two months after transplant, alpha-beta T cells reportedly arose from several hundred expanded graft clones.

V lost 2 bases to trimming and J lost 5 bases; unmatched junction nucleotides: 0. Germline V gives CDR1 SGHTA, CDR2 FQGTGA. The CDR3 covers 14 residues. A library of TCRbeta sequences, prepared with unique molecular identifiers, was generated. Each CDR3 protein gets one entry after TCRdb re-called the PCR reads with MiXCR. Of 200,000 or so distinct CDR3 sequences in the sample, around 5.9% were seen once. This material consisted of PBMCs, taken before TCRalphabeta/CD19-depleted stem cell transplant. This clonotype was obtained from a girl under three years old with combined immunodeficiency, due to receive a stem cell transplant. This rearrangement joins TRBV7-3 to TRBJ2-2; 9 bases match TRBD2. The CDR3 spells CASSLLAGTGELFF. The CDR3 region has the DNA TGTGCCAGCAGCTTACTAGCGGGGACCGGGGAGCTGTTTTTT.